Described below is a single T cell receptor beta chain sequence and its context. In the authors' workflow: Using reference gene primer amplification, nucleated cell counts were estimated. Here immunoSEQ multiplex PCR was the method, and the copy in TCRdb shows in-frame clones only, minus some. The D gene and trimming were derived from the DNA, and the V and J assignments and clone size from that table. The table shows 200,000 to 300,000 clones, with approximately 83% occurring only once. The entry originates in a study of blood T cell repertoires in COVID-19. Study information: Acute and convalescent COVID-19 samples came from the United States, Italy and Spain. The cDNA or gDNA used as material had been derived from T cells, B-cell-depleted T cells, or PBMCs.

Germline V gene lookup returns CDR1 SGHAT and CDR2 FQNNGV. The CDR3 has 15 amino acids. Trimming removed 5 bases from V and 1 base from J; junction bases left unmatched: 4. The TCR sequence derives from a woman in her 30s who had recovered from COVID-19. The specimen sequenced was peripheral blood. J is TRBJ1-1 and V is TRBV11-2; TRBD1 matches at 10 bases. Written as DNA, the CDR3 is TGTGCCAGCAGCCCCCGACAGGGGGCGAACACTGAAGCTTTCTTT. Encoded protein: CASSPRQGANTEAFF. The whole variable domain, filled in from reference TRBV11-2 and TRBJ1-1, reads EAGVAQSPRYKIIEKRQSVAFWCNPISGHATLYWYQQILGQGPKLLIQFQNNGVVDDSQLPKDRFSAERLKGVDSTLKIQPAKLEDSAVYLCASSPRQGANTEAFFGQGTRLTVV.